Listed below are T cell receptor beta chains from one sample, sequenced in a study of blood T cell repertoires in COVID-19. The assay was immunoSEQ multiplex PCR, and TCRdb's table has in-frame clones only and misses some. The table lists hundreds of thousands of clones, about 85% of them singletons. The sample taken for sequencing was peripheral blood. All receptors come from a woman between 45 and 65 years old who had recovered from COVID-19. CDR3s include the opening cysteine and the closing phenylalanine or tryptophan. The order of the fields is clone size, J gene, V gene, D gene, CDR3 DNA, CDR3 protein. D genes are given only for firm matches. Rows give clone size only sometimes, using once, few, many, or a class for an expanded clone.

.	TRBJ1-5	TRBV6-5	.	TGTGCCAGCACGTTTACAGGTCCCAATCAGCCCCAGCATTTT	CASTFTGPNQPQHF
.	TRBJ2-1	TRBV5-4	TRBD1	TGTGCCAGCAGCTTTCCTACAGGGGGCCATGGCAATGAGCAGTTCTTC	CASSFPTGGHGNEQFF
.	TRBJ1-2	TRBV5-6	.	TGTGCCAGCAGCTTGGGGCCTCGGGGAGCTAACTATGGCTACACCTTC	CASSLGPRGANYGYTF
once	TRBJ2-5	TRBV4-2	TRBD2	TGTGCCAGCAGCCAAGATAGGACTAGCGGGGGGGCAGAGACCCAGTACTTC	CASSQDRTSGGAETQYF
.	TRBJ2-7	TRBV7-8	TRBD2	TGTGCCAGCAGCCCGGCGGGGGGGCCAAACTCCTACGAGCAGTACTTC	CASSPAGGPNSYEQYF
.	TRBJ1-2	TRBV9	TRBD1	TGTGCCAGCAGCGGGACGGACAGGGTGTATGGCTACACCTTC	CASSGTDRVYGYTF
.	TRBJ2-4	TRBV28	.	TGTGCCAGCAGTTTATCGAAGCTAACGCTTCTAGCCAAAAACATTCAGTACTTC	CASSLSKLTLLAKNIQYF
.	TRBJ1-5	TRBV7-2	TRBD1	TGTGCCAGCAGCACAGGGACAGGGGGCAATCAGCCCCAGCATTTT	CASSTGTGGNQPQHF
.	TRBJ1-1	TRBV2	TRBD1	TGTGCCAGCAGGGACAGGGGCATGAACACTGAAGCTTTCTTT	CASRDRGMNTEAFF
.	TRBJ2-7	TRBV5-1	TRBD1	TGCGCCAGCAGCTTACGGGACAGTCGGCCCGAGCAGTACTTC	CASSLRDSRPEQYF
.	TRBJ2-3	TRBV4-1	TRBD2	TGCGCCAGCAGCCGACTAGCGGGAGGGGCAGATACGCAGTATTTT	CASSRLAGGADTQYF
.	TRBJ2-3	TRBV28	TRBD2	TGTGCCAGCAGTTTGGGACTAGCGGAAGATACGCAGTATTTT	CASSLGLAEDTQYF
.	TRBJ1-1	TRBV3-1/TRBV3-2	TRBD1	TGTGCCAGCAGCCGTTATACAGGGGGGAACACTGAAGCTTTCTTT	CASSRYTGGNTEAFF
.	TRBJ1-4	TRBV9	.	TGTGCCAGCAGCCGACAGTCCAGCTCAACTAATGAAAAACTGTTTTTT	CASSRQSSSTNEKLFF
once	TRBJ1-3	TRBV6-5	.	TGTGCCAGCAGGGGAGTAGGAAACACCATATATTTT	CASRGVGNTIYF
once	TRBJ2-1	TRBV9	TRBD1	TGTGCCAGCACCCTCCGGGGACAGGACCCCTTGAATGAGCAGTTCTTC	CASTLRGQDPLNEQFF
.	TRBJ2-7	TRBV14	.	TGTGCCAGCAGCCTTTGGCAGGGGAGCTCCTACGAGCAGTACTTC	CASSLWQGSSYEQYF